These 26 T cell receptor beta chains originate from one sample sequenced in a study of early T cells in non-severe SARS-CoV-2 infection. A single record per CDR3 protein comes from TCRdb applying MiXCR to the 5' RACE reads. The table has 50,000 to 60,000 distinct CDR3 sequences, approximately 7.7% seen once. Sequenced material: whole blood. Source of these receptors: an adult who was a healthcare worker with PCR-confirmed SARS-CoV-2 infection or an uninfected control (not recorded which).

This clonotype has at least ten counts. The chain carries TRBV7-9 and TRBJ1-2; 10 nucleotides agree with TRBD1. This CDR3 comprises 14 residues. V dropped 5 bases and J dropped 8; count of bases not matched to a gene: 8. Germline CDR1 is SEHNR and CDR2 is FQNEAQ (reference sequence). The chain's CDR3 is CASSEGTGENGYTF. CDR3 sequence (DNA): TGTGCCAGCAGCGAGGGGACAGGGGAAAACGGCTACACCTTC. Based on the CDR3 plus reference TRBV7-9 and TRBJ1-2, the full variable domain is DTGVSQNPRHKITKRGQNVTFRCDPISEHNRLYWYRQTLGQGPEFLTYFQNEAQLEKSRLLSDRFSAERPKGSFSTLEIQRTEQGDSAMYLCASSEGTGENGYTFGSGTRLTVV.

This clonotype was seen a few times. The CDR3 protein is CASSRGGSYNTGELFF. DNA for the CDR3: TGTGCCAGCTCGAGGGGAGGGTCCTATAACACCGGGGAGCTGTTTTTT. The V call is TRBV6-1, the J call TRBJ2-2; 7 bases match TRBD2. The CDR3 is made up of 16 amino acids. CDR1 is MNHNS, CDR2 SASEGT, per germline. V shed 8 bases and J 2 bases; nucleotides not matched to a gene: 11.

This clonotype was seen at least ten times. V usage is TRBV24-1 and J usage is TRBJ2-3, with TRBD1 as a possible D gene (5 bases). From germline, CDR1 is KGHDR and CDR2 SFDVKD. The ends were cut back, 9 bases at V and 2 bases at J, with 14 bases in the middle. This CDR3 region has 14 residues. CDR3 sequence (DNA): TGTGCCACCCGTACCGAGGACAACACAGATACGCAGTATTTT. Its translation: CATRTEDNTDTQYF.

This clonotype was detected a few times. The chain employs TRBV11-2 and TRBJ2-2; maybe TRBD1 (6 bases). Trimming removed 4 bases from V and 4 bases from J, with 10 bases in between. The germline gives CDR1 SGHAT, CDR2 FQNNGV. This CDR3 contains 14 residues. CDR3 nucleotide sequence: TGTGCCAGCAGCTCGGGACAAATCACCGGGGAGCTGTTTTTT. It yields the protein CASSSGQITGELFF.

This clonotype was recorded at least ten times. The chain links TRBV20-1 to TRBJ1-2, with 8 bases that match TRBD1. Germline V CDR1 and CDR2: DFQATT, SNEGSKA (reference sequence). This CDR3 has 14 amino acids. The trim removed 6 bases at V and 0 bases at J, leaving 6 bases unmatched. The CDR3 here is CSAQGTGANYGYTF. CDR3 sequence (DNA): TGCAGTGCCCAGGGGACAGGAGCTAACTATGGCTACACCTTC.

This clonotype was seen repeatedly, ten times or more. CDR3 DNA: TGTGCCAGCAGCTTAAGGGGGCCTGACATTCAGTACTTC. It yields the protein CASSLRGPDIQYF. This rearrangement joins TRBV5-4 to TRBJ2-4, with 7 bases lining up with TRBD1. The CDR3 extends over 13 amino acids. The V gene end was trimmed by 2 bases and the J gene end by 8 bases; junction bases not matched to a gene: 4. CDR1 and CDR2 (germline): SGHNT, YYREEE (reference sequence).

There are many counts of this clonotype. DNA of the CDR3: TGTGCCAGCAGTGAGTATGGGACACTCTACGAGCAGTACTTC. It yields the protein CASSEYGTLYEQYF. The chain has TRBV2 and TRBJ2-7; tentative D call: TRBD1 (6 bases). The V end was cut by 3 bases, the J end by 3 bases, with 12 bases between. Germline V gene data show CDR1 as SNHLY and CDR2 as FYNNEI. This CDR3 region has 14 residues. Together with reference TRBV2 and TRBJ2-7, the CDR3 gives the full variable domain: EPEVTQTPSHQVTQMGQEVILRCVPISNHLYFYWYRQILGQKVEFLVSFYNNEISEKSEIFDDQFSVERPDGSNFTLKIRSTKLEDSAMYFCASSEYGTLYEQYFGPGTRLTVT.

This clonotype turned up a few times. This rearrangement joins TRBV20-1 to TRBJ1-1; D is possibly TRBD1 (5 bases). Deletions cut 0 bases from V and 6 bases from J, with 11 bases between. Germline V gene sequence: CDR1 DFQATT, CDR2 SNEGSKA (reference sequence). The CDR3 totals 13 residues. The CDR3 reads CSARDRGRAEAFF. DNA for the CDR3: TGCAGTGCTAGAGATCGGGGGAGAGCTGAAGCTTTCTTT.

The chain employs TRBV7-8 and TRBJ2-5; D call uncertain. The CDR3 is 14 residues long. The germline V and J ends were trimmed by 5 bases and 2 bases, with 12 bases remaining between them. Per the germline V gene, CDR1 is SGHVS and CDR2 is FQNEAQ. CDR3 in DNA: TGTGCCAGCAGCCGCCTACACGGACAAGAGACCCAGTACTTC. Translation: CASSRLHGQETQYF.

This clonotype was observed at least ten times. This chain connects TRBV28 to TRBJ1-5; D gene ambiguous. The V end lost 2 bases, the J end lost 6 bases, and 23 bases lay between the germline ends. CDR1 is MDHEN, CDR2 SYDVKM, per germline. The CDR3 covers 18 residues. CDR3 nucleotides: TGTGCCAGCAGTTTAGGTGGAGGACTGATCCCCCAGTTTCAGCCCCAGCATTTT. This encodes CASSLGGGLIPQFQPQHF.

This clonotype was recorded at least ten times. V usage is TRBV11-1 and J usage is TRBJ1-1; unclear D gene. Germline loops: CDR1 SGHAT, CDR2 FQDESV (reference sequence). CDR3 length equals 13 residues. The ends were cut back, 4 bases at V and 3 bases at J, with 9 bases in the middle. In DNA, the CDR3 is TGTGCCAGCAGCTCTAGGGAGGACACTGAAGCTTTCTTT. Translation gives CASSSREDTEAFF.

This clonotype was found many times. The rearrangement uses TRBV7-3 and TRBJ2-1, with 13 bases that match TRBD2. V trimming: 2 bases; J trimming: 8 bases; junction bases outside the gene matches: 3. The CDR3 runs 15 residues. From germline, CDR1 is SGHTA and CDR2 FQGTGA. The CDR3 reads CASSLQGLAGDEQFF. CDR3 in DNA: TGTGCCAGCAGCTTACAAGGACTAGCGGGAGATGAGCAGTTCTTC.

The sample holds one count of this clonotype. The chain uses TRBV6-5 and TRBJ2-1, with 9 bases aligning to TRBD1. After removal of 4 bases from V and 8 bases from J, the junction contained 9 bases not matched to a gene. Germline loops: CDR1 MNHEY, CDR2 SVGAGI. The CDR3 consists of 15 residues. CDR3 in DNA: TGTGCCAGCAGTTCCGGGGACAGGGTGGGCGATGAGCAGTTCTTC. Its translation: CASSSGDRVGDEQFF.

This clonotype was counted ten times or more. CDR3 amino acids: CATNGRSGANVLTF. The CDR3 coding sequence is TGTGCCACCAACGGCAGGTCTGGGGCCAACGTCCTGACTTTC. The chain joins TRBV6-2 or TRBV6-3 to TRBJ2-6; D gene unclear. This CDR3 comprises 14 residues. The germline CDR1 and CDR2 sequences are MNHEY and SVGEGT. V dropped 10 bases and J dropped 1 base, with 11 bases sitting between them.

This clonotype was recorded many times. The rearrangement joins TRBV28 to TRBJ2-3; 10 bases align to TRBD2. J was trimmed by 2 bases and V by 0 bases; bases with no gene match: 2. This CDR3 spans 16 amino acids. CDR1 is MDHEN and CDR2 is SYDVKM in the germline V gene. The CDR3 here is CASSLWGLASTDTQYF. The CDR3 DNA follows: TGTGCCAGCAGTTTATGGGGACTAGCGTCCACAGATACGCAGTATTTT.

This clonotype was picked up a small number of times. The CDR3 DNA sequence: TGTGCCATCAGTGCCCGAGTAAATGAGCAGTTCTTC. Its protein is CAISARVNEQFF. The chain combines TRBV10-3 with TRBJ2-1; the D is unclear. From germline, CDR1 is ENHRY and CDR2 SYGVKD. The CDR3 loop spans 12 amino acids. V was trimmed by 4 bases and J by 7 bases, leaving 8 bases between them.

This clonotype occurred many times. The chain joins TRBV2 to TRBJ1-5, with 7 bases that match TRBD1. In germline, CDR1 is SNHLY, CDR2 FYNNEI. The V gene end was trimmed by 1 base and the J gene end by 7 bases; junction bases not matched to a gene: 4. This CDR3 is built from 14 residues. CDR3 sequence reads: CASSEGQGEQPQHF. DNA of the CDR3: TGTGCCAGCAGTGAAGGACAGGGAGAACAGCCCCAGCATTTT.

This clonotype has ten or more counts. The chain recombines TRBV7-6 with TRBJ1-2; 10 positions agree with TRBD1. This CDR3 contains 17 residues. Germline CDR1 reads SGHVS; CDR2 reads FNYEAQ. V shed 4 bases and J 8 bases; nucleotides not matched to a gene: 16. CDR3 sequence: CASSSNDRGQGVEGYTF. CDR3 nucleotide sequence: TGTGCCAGCAGCTCCAACGACAGGGGGCAAGGAGTAGAGGGCTACACCTTC.

Many counts were recorded for this clonotype. This chain connects TRBV6-4 to TRBJ2-1; 7 nucleotides line up with TRBD2. The CDR3 runs 14 residues. CDR1 MRHNA and CDR2 SNTAGT come from the germline V gene. V lost 4 bases to trimming and J lost 6 bases; unmatched junction nucleotides: 6. Written as DNA, the CDR3 is TGTGCCAGCAGTGTTGCGGGACTACTCAATGAGCAGTTCTTC. It specifies CASSVAGLLNEQFF.

The chain joins TRBV5-1 to TRBJ2-2; D tentatively reads TRBD1 or TRBD2 (6 bases each). The CDR3 sequence is 15 residues long. Trimming left V 1 base short and J 6 bases short, with 13 bases between. Germline values: CDR1 SGHRS, CDR2 YFSETQ. Here the CDR3 reads CASSLFAGQAGELFF. CDR3 in DNA: TGCGCCAGCAGCTTGTTTGCGGGACAAGCCGGGGAGCTGTTTTTT.

The rearrangement links TRBV12-3 or TRBV12-4 to TRBJ2-5; D is unclear. This CDR3 is built from 11 residues. The V end was cut by 5 bases, the J end by 4 bases, with 5 bases between. CDR3 amino acids: CASSPRETQYF. The DNA for the CDR3 is TGTGCCAGCAGTCCGCGAGAGACCCAGTACTTC.

This clonotype has more than one count but fewer than ten. Because the CDR3 is missing its conserved closing phenylalanine or tryptophan, this is likely a read error. The DNA is left out, because the CDR3 cannot be placed on it with certainty; the CDR3 is given as TCRdb lists it. This rearrangement joins TRBV28 to TRBJ2-7; the D call in the table, TRBD1, was not verified against the DNA. In germline, CDR1 is MDHEN, CDR2 SYDVKM. Inclusive of both ends, the CDR3 amounts to 13 amino acids. CDR3 loop: CASSPGGGTGGFP.

The chain recombines TRBV28 with TRBJ2-1; 12 bases match TRBD1. V trimming: 5 bases; J trimming: 7 bases; junction bases outside the gene matches: 9. The CDR3 sequence is 16 residues long. Per the germline V gene, CDR1 is MDHEN and CDR2 is SYDVKM. The DNA of the CDR3 is TGTGCCAGCAGTCCCCCGGGACAGGGGGCAGGTAATGAGCAGTTCTTC. Its translation: CASSPPGQGAGNEQFF.

This sequence joins TRBV9 and TRBJ2-5, with 11 bases matching TRBD2. The CDR3 runs 15 residues. Per germline, CDR1 SGDLS and CDR2 YYNGEE. V was pared by 4 bases and J by 3 bases, with 5 bases of the junction left unmatched. In DNA form, the CDR3 reads TGTGCCAGCAGCCATAGCGGGAGGGCCGAAGAGACCCAGTACTTC. Protein: CASSHSGRAEETQYF.

The V call is TRBV20-1, the J call TRBJ2-3, with 9 bases matching TRBD2. CDR1 and CDR2 from the germline V gene are DFQATT and SNEGSKA (reference sequence). The V gene end was trimmed by 0 bases and the J gene end by 1 base; junction bases not matched to a gene: 5. The CDR3 contains 16 residues. Written as DNA, the CDR3 is TGCAGTGCTAGAGATCCCACTAGCGGGCGCACAGATACGCAGTATTTT. Amino acid sequence: CSARDPTSGRTDTQYF.

This clonotype was found many times. The chain uses TRBV7-3 and TRBJ2-6; D is undetermined. The germline V gene encodes CDR1 SGHTA and CDR2 FQGTGA. V was cut by 5 bases and J by 2 bases, with 4 bases left in between. This CDR3 region has 13 residues. The CDR3 here is CASSPTGANVLTF. The CDR3 bases are TGTGCCAGCAGCCCCACTGGGGCCAACGTCCTGACTTTC.